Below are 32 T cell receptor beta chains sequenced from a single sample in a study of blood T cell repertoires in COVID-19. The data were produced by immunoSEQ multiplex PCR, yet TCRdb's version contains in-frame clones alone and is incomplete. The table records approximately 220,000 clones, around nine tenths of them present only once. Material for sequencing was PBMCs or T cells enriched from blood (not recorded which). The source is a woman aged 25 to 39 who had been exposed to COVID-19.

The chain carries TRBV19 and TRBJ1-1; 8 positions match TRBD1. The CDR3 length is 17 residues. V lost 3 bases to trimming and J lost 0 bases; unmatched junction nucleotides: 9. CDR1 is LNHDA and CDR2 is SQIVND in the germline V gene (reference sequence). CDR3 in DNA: TGTGCCAGTAGTATGTCCAGGGGGCCCCTTATGAACACTGAAGCTTTCTTT. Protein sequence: CASSMSRGPLMNTEAFF. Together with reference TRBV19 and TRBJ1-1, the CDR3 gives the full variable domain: DGGITQSPKYLFRKEGQNVTLSCEQNLNHDAMYWYRQDPGQGLRLIYYSQIVNDFQKGDIAEGYSVSREKKESFPLTVTSAQKNPTAFYLCASSMSRGPLMNTEAFFGQGTRLTVV.

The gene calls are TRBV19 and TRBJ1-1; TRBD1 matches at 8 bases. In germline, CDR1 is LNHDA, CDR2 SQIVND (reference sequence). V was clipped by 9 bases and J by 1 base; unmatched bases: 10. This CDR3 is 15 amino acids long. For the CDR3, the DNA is TGTGCCAGCTTAGACAGGGGCCGTAAGAACACTGAAGCTTTCTTT. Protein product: CASLDRGRKNTEAFF.

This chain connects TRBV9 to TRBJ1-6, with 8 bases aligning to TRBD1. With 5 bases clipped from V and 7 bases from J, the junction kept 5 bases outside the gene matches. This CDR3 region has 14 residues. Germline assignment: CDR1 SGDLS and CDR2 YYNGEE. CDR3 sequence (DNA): TGTGCCAGCAGGAACCGGGACAGGAATTCACCCCTCCACTTT. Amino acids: CASRNRDRNSPLHF.

CDR3 loop: CASSDDSSYNSPLHF. In DNA, the CDR3 is TGTGCCAGCAGCGACGACAGCTCCTATAATTCACCCCTCCACTTT. The V gene is TRBV11-2, the J gene TRBJ1-6; tentatively, D is TRBD1 (5 bases). The V gene's germline CDR1 is SGHAT and CDR2 FQNNGV. The CDR3 is made up of 15 amino acids. Trimming shortened V by 5 bases and J by 0 bases, and 8 bases separated the two germline ends.

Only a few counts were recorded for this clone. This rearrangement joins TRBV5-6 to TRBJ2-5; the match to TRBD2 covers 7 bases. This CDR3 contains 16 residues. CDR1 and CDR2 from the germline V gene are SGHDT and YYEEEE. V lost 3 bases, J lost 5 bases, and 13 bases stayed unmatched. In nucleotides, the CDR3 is TGTGCCAGCAGCTCAAAGGGAGGGGCATTAAGGGAGACCCAGTACTTC. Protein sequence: CASSSKGGALRETQYF.

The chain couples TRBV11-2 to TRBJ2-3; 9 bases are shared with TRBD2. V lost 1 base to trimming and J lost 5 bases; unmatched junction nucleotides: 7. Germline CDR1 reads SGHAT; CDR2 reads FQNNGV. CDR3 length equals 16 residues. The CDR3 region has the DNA TGTGCCAGCAGCTTAGTCCGGGCGGGGGGGCGAGATACGCAGTATTTT. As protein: CASSLVRAGGRDTQYF.

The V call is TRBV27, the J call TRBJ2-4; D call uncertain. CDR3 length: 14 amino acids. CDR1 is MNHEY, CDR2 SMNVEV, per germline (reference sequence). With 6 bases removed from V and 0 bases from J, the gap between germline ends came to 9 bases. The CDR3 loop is CASSPTGAKNIQYF. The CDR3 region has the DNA TGTGCCAGCAGCCCGACGGGAGCCAAAAACATTCAGTACTTC.

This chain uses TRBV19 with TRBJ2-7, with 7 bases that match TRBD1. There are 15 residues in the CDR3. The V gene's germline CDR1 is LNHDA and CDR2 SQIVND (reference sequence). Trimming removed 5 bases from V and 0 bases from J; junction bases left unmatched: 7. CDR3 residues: CASSSPDRNSYEQYF. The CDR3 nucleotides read TGTGCCAGTAGTTCCCCGGACAGGAACTCCTACGAGCAGTACTTC.

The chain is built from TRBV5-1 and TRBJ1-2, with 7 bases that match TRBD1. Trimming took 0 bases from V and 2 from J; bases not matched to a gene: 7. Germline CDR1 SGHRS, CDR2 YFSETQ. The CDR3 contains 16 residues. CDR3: CASSLGQGAQNYGYTF. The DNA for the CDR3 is TGCGCCAGCAGCTTGGGACAGGGAGCCCAGAACTATGGCTACACCTTC.

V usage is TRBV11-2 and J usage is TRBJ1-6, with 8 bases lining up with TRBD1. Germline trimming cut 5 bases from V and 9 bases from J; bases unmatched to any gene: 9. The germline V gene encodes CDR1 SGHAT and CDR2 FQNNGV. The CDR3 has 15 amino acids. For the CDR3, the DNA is TGTGCCAGCAGCACCCGACAGGGGCTGAGTTCACCCCTCCACTTT. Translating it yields CASSTRQGLSSPLHF. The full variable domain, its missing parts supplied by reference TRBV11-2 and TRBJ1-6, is EAGVAQSPRYKIIEKRQSVAFWCNPISGHATLYWYQQILGQGPKLLIQFQNNGVVDDSQLPKDRFSAERLKGVDSTLKIQPAKLEDSAVYLCASSTRQGLSSPLHFGNGTRLTVT.

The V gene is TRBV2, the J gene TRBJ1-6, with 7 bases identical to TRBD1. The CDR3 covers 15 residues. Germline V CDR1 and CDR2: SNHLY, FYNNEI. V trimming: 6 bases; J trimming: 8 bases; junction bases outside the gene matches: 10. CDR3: CASRGGQSGHSPLHF. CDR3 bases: TGTGCCAGCAGGGGGGGACAGAGCGGCCATTCACCCCTCCACTTT.

CDR3 loop: CASSPFTGTGDNEQFF. As DNA, the CDR3 is TGTGCCAGCTCACCATTTACCGGGACAGGCGACAATGAGCAGTTCTTC. The genes are TRBV18 and TRBJ2-1, with 8 bases identical to TRBD1. The V and J ends lost 2 bases and 5 bases, in that order; junction bases with no gene match: 8. Germline V gives CDR1 KGHSH, CDR2 LQKENI. The CDR3 has 16 amino acids.

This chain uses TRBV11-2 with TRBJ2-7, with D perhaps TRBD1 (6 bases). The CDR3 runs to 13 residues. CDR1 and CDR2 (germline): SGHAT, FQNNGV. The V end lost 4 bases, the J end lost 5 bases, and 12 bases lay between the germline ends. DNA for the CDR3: TGTGCCAGCAGCTCCAGGGGCATCCACGAGCAGTACTTC. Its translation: CASSSRGIHEQYF.

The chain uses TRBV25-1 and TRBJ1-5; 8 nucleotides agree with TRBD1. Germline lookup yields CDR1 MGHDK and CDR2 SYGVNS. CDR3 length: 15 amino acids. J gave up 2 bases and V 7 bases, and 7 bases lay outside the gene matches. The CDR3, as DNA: TGTGCCAGCAAGCCAGGGGGCAGTGGCAATCAGCCCCAGCATTTT. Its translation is CASKPGGSGNQPQHF.

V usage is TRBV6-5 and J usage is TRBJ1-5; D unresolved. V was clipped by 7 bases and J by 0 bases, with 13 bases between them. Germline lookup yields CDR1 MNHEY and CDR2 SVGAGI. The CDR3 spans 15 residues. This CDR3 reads CASTGVRNSNQPQHF. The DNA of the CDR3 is TGTGCCAGCACCGGGGTCCGGAATAGCAATCAGCCCCAGCATTTT.

CDR3 in DNA: TGTGCCAGCAGCTTGTCCGGGACAGGGGCCTATGGCTACACCTTC. Amino acid sequence: CASSLSGTGAYGYTF. The chain employs TRBV7-9 and TRBJ1-2; 10 bases map to TRBD1. CDR3 length: 15 residues. The V segment lost 3 bases and the J segment 4 bases; nucleotides outside the gene matches: 5. Germline CDR1 reads SEHNR; CDR2 reads FQNEAQ (reference sequence).

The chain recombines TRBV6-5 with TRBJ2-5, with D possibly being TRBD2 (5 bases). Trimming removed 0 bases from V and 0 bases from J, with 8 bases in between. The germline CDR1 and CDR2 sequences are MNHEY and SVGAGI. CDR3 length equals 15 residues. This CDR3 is CASSYSPGNQETQYF. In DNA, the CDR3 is TGTGCCAGCAGTTACTCGCCGGGGAACCAAGAGACCCAGTACTTC.

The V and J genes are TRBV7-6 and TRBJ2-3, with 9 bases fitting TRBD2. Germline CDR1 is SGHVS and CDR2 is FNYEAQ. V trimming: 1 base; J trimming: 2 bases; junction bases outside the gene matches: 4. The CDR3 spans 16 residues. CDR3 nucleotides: TGTGCCAGCAGCTTAGTGGCGGGGGGGTTCACAGATACGCAGTATTTT. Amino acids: CASSLVAGGFTDTQYF.

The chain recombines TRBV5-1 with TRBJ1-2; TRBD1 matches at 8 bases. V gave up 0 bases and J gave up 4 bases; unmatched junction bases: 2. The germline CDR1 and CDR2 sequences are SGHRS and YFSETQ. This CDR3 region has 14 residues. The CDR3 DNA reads TGCGCCAGCAGCTTGGAGGGACAGGTCTATGGCTACACCTTC. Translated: CASSLEGQVYGYTF.

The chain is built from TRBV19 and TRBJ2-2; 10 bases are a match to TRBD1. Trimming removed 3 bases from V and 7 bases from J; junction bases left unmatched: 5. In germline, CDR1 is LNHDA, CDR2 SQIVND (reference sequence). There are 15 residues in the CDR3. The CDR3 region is CASSIDRGRVGELFF. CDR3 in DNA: TGTGCCAGTAGTATCGACAGGGGGCGCGTCGGGGAGCTGTTTTTT.

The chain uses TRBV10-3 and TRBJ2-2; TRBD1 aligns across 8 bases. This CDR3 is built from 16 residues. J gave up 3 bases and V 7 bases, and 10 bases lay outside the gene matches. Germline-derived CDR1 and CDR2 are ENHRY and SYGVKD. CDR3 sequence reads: CAINSDRDIDTGELFF. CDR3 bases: TGTGCCATCAACTCGGACAGGGACATTGACACCGGGGAGCTGTTTTTT.

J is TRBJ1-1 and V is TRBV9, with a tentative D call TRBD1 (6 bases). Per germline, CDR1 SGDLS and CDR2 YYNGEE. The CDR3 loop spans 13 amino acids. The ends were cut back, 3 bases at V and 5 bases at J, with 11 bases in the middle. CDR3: CASSAQGKTEAFF. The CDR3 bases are TGTGCCAGCAGCGCCCAGGGGAAGACTGAAGCTTTCTTT.

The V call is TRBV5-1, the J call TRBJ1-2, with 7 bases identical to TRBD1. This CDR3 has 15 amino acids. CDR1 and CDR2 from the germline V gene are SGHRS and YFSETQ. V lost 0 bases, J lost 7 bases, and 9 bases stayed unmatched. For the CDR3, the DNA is TGCGCCAGCAGCTTGGAGGTAGGGGGCGTGTTTGGCTACACCTTC. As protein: CASSLEVGGVFGYTF.

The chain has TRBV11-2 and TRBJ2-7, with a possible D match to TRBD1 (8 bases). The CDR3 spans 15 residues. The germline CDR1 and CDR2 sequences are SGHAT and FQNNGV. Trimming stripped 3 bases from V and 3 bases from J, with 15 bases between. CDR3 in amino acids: CASSFSGTGHYEQYF. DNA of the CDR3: TGTGCCAGCAGCTTCAGCGGGACAGGCCACTACGAGCAGTACTTC.

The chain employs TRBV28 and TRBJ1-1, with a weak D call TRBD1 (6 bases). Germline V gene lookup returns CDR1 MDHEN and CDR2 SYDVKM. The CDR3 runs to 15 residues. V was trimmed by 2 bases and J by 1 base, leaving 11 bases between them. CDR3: CASSLMGAGNTEAFF. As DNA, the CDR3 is TGTGCCAGCAGTTTAATGGGGGCTGGGAACACTGAAGCTTTCTTT.

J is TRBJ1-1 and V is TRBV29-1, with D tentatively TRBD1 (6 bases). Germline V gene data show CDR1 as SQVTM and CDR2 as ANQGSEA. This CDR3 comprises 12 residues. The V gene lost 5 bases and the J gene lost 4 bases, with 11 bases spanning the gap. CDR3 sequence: CSVWTEGTEAFF. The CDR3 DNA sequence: TGCAGCGTTTGGACAGAGGGCACTGAAGCTTTCTTT.

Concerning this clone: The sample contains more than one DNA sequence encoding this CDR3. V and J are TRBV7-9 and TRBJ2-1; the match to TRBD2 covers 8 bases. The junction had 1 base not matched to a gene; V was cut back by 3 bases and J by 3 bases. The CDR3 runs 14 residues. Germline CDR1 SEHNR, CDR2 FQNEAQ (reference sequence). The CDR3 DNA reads TGTGCCAGCAGCTTGGCGGGGGGCTACAATGAGCAGTTCTTC. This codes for CASSLAGGYNEQFF.

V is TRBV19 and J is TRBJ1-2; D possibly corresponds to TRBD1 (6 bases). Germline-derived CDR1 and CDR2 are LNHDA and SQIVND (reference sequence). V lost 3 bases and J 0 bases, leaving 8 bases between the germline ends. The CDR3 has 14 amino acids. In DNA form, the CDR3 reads TGTGCCAGTAGTATGGACAGAACTAACTATGGCTACACCTTC. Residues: CASSMDRTNYGYTF.

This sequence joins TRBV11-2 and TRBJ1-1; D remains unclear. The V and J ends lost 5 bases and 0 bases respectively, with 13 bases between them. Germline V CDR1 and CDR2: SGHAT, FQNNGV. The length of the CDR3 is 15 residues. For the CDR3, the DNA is TGTGCCAGCAGCCAGACCCCGGGTGTGAACACTGAAGCTTTCTTT. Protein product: CASSQTPGVNTEAFF.

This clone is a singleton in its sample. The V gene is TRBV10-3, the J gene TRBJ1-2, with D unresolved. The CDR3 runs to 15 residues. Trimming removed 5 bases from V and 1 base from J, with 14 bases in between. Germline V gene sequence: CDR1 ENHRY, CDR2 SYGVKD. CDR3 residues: CAISQRGNINYGYTF. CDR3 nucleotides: TGTGCCATCAGTCAGAGAGGAAATATTAACTATGGCTACACCTTC.

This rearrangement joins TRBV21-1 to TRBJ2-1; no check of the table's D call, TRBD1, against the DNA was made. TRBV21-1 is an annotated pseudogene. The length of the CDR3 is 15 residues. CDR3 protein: CASSMGLSSYNEQFF. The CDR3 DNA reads TGTGCCAGCAGCATGGGGCTGAGCTCCTACAATGAGCAGTTCTTC.

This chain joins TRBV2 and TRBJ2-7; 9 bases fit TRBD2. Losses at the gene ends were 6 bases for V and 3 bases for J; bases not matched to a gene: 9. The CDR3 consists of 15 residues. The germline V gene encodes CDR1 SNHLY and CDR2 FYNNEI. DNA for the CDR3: TGTGCCAGCAGGGAAATCCGCGGGGGGGTCTACGAGCAGTACTTC. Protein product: CASREIRGGVYEQYF.